The sequence of this T cell receptor (beta chain) was determined in a study of control samples from healthy donors and cancer patients. The V end lost 3 bases, the J end lost 3 bases, and 15 bases lay between the germline ends. Germline V gives CDR1 SGDLS, CDR2 YYNGEE. This CDR3 region has 15 residues. Generated by immunoSEQ multiplex PCR, the TCRdb table keeps only in-frame clones and is missing some. The table includes about 7,400 clones, approximately 81% detected once. This receptor was identified in a man aged 65 to 79 with lung cancer. The sample consisted of PBMCs. The J gene is TRBJ2-5, the V gene TRBV9; perhaps D is TRBD1 or TRBD2 (5 bases each). The CDR3 DNA follows: TGTGCCAGCAGCGGAGGAGGACAAAATGAAGAGACCCAGTACTTC. Translation gives CASSGGGQNEETQYF.